Below are 29 T cell receptor beta chains sequenced from a single sample in a study of human T cells and chemical hapten exposure (TCRdb year 2021). The method was 5' RACE. The run used an Illumina MiSeq. In-frame beta chains were kept once TCRdb had trimmed the public reads at Q25 with fastp and called clones with MiXCR. Merged by CDR3 protein, the rows form single entries marked with the most common genes and DNA. Present in this sample are some 150,000 distinct CDR3 sequences, around 4% of which were seen just once. The top ten constitute under 1.5% of the sample. Unfractionated whole blood was collected in Tempus Blood RNA tubes, and total RNA was extracted from that blood. All receptors come from a female donor in good health.

There are many counts of this clonotype. The rearrangement links TRBV29-1 to TRBJ2-5; D might be TRBD2 (6 bases). There are 13 residues in the CDR3. V was pared by 3 bases and J by 1 base, with 9 bases between. Germline V CDR1 and CDR2: SQVTM, ANQGSEA. The CDR3 is CSVEGGFQETQYF. Here the CDR3 DNA reads TGCAGCGTTGAGGGGGGATTCCAAGAGACCCAGTACTTC.

This clonotype was counted many times. The chain recombines TRBV20-1 with TRBJ2-3; D call uncertain. The CDR3 spans 13 residues. Germline CDR1 is DFQATT and CDR2 is SNEGSKA (reference sequence). Trimming stripped 8 bases from V and 4 bases from J, with 16 bases between. The CDR3 here is CSMESRNADTQYF. CDR3 nucleotide sequence: TGCAGTATGGAAAGTAGAAACGCAGATACGCAGTATTTT.

This clonotype was counted ten times or more. This sequence joins TRBV7-2 and TRBJ2-4; D gene ambiguous. There are 16 residues in the CDR3. The germline V and J ends were trimmed by 4 bases and 2 bases, with 15 bases remaining between them. Looked up from germline, CDR1 is SGHTA and CDR2 is FQGNSA. Here the CDR3 DNA reads TGTGCCAGCAGCTCCCTATCTTCGGCCTCCAAAAACATTCAGTACTTC. Translated: CASSSLSSASKNIQYF.

This clonotype was counted ten times or more. The chain uses TRBV20-1 and TRBJ1-1; D uncertain. The CDR3 is made up of 13 amino acids. CDR1 and CDR2 from the germline V gene are DFQATT and SNEGSKA (reference sequence). The V gene lost 2 bases and the J gene lost 0 bases, with 7 bases spanning the gap. CDR3 sequence reads: CSARLALNTEAFF. The CDR3 nucleotides read TGCAGTGCTAGACTCGCTTTGAACACTGAAGCTTTCTTT.

This clonotype was counted at least ten times. The chain uses TRBV7-3 and TRBJ2-2, with 10 nucleotides matching TRBD2. There are 15 residues in the CDR3. Germline assignment: CDR1 SGHTA and CDR2 FQGTGA. The trim removed 4 bases at V and 1 base at J, leaving 0 bases unmatched. The CDR3 spells CASSSSGGNTGELFF. The CDR3, as DNA: TGTGCCAGCAGCTCTAGCGGGGGGAACACCGGGGAGCTGTTTTTT.

This clonotype was seen ten or more times. The V call is TRBV9, the J call TRBJ1-1; D is uncertain. Germline V gene lookup returns CDR1 SGDLS and CDR2 YYNGEE. This CDR3 contains 13 residues. V lost 0 bases to trimming and J lost 4 bases, with 7 bases between them. This chain's CDR3 is CASSVGVGTEAFF. CDR3 sequence (DNA): TGTGCCAGCAGCGTAGGGGTTGGCACTGAAGCTTTCTTT.

The table lists this clonotype with many counts. This chain connects TRBV6-5 to TRBJ2-1, with TRBD1 matching over 7 bases. Losses at the gene ends were 8 bases for V and 7 bases for J; bases not matched to a gene: 11. Germline CDR1 reads MNHEY; CDR2 reads SVGAGI. The CDR3 loop spans 14 amino acids. Here the CDR3 reads CASGRGTDNNEQFF. The CDR3 DNA reads TGTGCCAGCGGACGAGGGACAGACAATAATGAGCAGTTCTTC.

This clonotype has ten or more counts. V is TRBV10-3 and J is TRBJ2-2; D unresolved. Germline CDR1 is ENHRY and CDR2 is SYGVKD. The CDR3 totals 14 residues. Trimming took 8 bases from V and 3 from J, leaving 13 bases between them. Here the CDR3 DNA reads TGTGCCATCGCCCTCCAAAGGGACACCGGGGAGCTGTTTTTT. Its translation is CAIALQRDTGELFF.

This clonotype was seen many times. The chain combines TRBV20-1 with TRBJ2-3, with 9 bases aligning to TRBD2. This CDR3 has 15 amino acids. V trimming: 8 bases; J trimming: 1 base; junction bases outside the gene matches: 10. CDR1 and CDR2 from the germline V gene are DFQATT and SNEGSKA (reference sequence). In DNA form, the CDR3 reads TGCAGTCCCGGGGGCCTAGCGGGGCGCACAGATACGCAGTATTTT. Translated, it gives CSPGGLAGRTDTQYF.

This clonotype was detected many times. The chain carries TRBV9 and TRBJ1-2; 10 positions agree with TRBD1. Germline loops: CDR1 SGDLS, CDR2 YYNGEE. This CDR3 spans 14 amino acids. After removal of 5 bases from V and 4 bases from J, the junction contained 5 bases not matched to a gene. The chain's CDR3 is CASRGTGDGYGYTF. The CDR3 region has the DNA TGTGCCAGCAGAGGGACAGGGGACGGCTATGGCTACACCTTC.

This clonotype was counted many times. The gene calls are TRBV7-6 and TRBJ1-1; TRBD1 agrees at 9 bases. CDR1 SGHVS and CDR2 FNYEAQ come from the germline V gene. The CDR3 is 17 amino acids. Trimming cost V 2 bases and J 4 bases; bases outside gene matches: 11. CDR3 bases: TGTGCCAGCAGCTTAAGGCCCTGGGGACAGGGATCCACTGAAGCTTTCTTT. Its translation: CASSLRPWGQGSTEAFF.

This clonotype showed up many times. The rearrangement uses TRBV20-1 and TRBJ2-7; D might be TRBD2 (6 bases). Germline-derived CDR1 and CDR2 are DFQATT and SNEGSKA (reference sequence). V lost 1 base, J lost 4 bases, and 11 bases lay in between. The CDR3 is 13 residues long. CDR3 residues: CSARGIGGYEQYF. CDR3 nucleotides: TGCAGTGCTAGAGGGATCGGGGGATACGAGCAGTACTTC.

This clonotype came up a few times. The chain links TRBV12-3 or TRBV12-4 to TRBJ1-2; D is ambiguous. This CDR3 has 16 residues. The ends were cut back, 1 base at V and 8 bases at J, with 20 bases in the middle. The CDR3 DNA sequence: TGTGCCAGCAGTTTAGAGTTGGGCAAGGGAACAGTCGGCTACACCTTC. Translating it yields CASSLELGKGTVGYTF.

This clonotype was detected many times. The chain is built from TRBV5-6 and TRBJ1-1; maybe TRBD1 (6 bases). CDR3 length: 15 amino acids. Trimming took off 4 bases at V and 2 bases at J, with 15 bases between the two ends. CDR1 is SGHDT and CDR2 is YYEEEE in the germline V gene. The CDR3 coding sequence is TGTGCCAGCAGCCCGGATCGGGGGCGTAACACTGAAGCTTTCTTT. Residues: CASSPDRGRNTEAFF.

The chain uses TRBV4-1 and TRBJ2-7, with 9 bases matching TRBD1. Germline V gene data show CDR1 as MGHRA and CDR2 as YSYEKL. Unmatched junction bases numbered 15, after V lost 0 bases and J lost 9 bases. This CDR3 comprises 17 residues. The CDR3 here is CASSQDFSGTGRLGQYF. The CDR3, as DNA: TGCGCCAGCAGCCAAGATTTCTCTGGGACAGGGAGGCTGGGGCAGTACTTC.

This rearrangement joins TRBV7-9 to TRBJ2-1; D is unclear. Germline values: CDR1 SEHNR, CDR2 FQNEAQ (reference sequence). The V end was cut by 3 bases, the J end by 5 bases, with 8 bases between. This CDR3 has 13 residues. CDR3 sequence reads: CASSLSTDNEQFF. Written as DNA, the CDR3 is TGTGCCAGCAGCTTGAGCACGGACAATGAGCAGTTCTTC.

There are many counts of this clonotype. CDR3 DNA: TGTGCCAGCAGCCAAGTCACGGGAAGTTTAGATACGCAGTATTTT. Translating gives CASSQVTGSLDTQYF. V and J are TRBV4-2 and TRBJ2-3; possible D gene TRBD2, 5 bases. V dropped 1 base and J dropped 5 bases, with 13 bases sitting between them. The CDR3 consists of 15 residues. Per the germline V gene, CDR1 is LGHNA and CDR2 is YNFKEQ.

Within the sample, this clonotype is medium-sized. The CDR3 sequence: CASSELSGANVLTF. CDR3 DNA: TGTGCCAGCAGTGAACTTTCTGGGGCCAACGTCCTGACTTTC. The chain combines TRBV6-1 with TRBJ2-6, with no clear D. The V gene's germline CDR1 is MNHNS and CDR2 SASEGT. The CDR3 is 14 amino acids. The ends were cut back, 2 bases at V and 1 base at J, with 3 bases in the middle.

In its sample, this clonotype was seen many times. The chain employs TRBV7-2 and TRBJ2-7; D unresolved. CDR3 size: 11 residues. Germline V CDR1 and CDR2: SGHTA, FQGNSA. The V gene lost 4 bases and the J gene lost 6 bases, with 7 bases spanning the gap. CDR3 nucleotides: TGTGCCAGCAGCTCCGTTGGCGAGCAGTACTTC. Translated, it gives CASSSVGEQYF.

This clonotype was seen ten or more times. The chain has TRBV20-1 and TRBJ2-7; 7 bases line up with TRBD2. The V gene end was trimmed by 4 bases and the J gene end by 7 bases; junction bases not matched to a gene: 10. CDR3 length: 13 amino acids. The germline V gene has CDR1 DFQATT and CDR2 SNEGSKA (reference sequence). The CDR3 DNA is TGCAGTGCTACTAGCGGAACCTACGATGAGCAGTACTTC. Protein sequence: CSATSGTYDEQYF.

This clonotype was found many times. This chain uses TRBV7-2 with TRBJ2-1, with 8 bases aligning to TRBD1. V was clipped by 6 bases and J by 3 bases; unmatched bases: 7. This CDR3 has 15 residues. Germline V gene lookup returns CDR1 SGHTA and CDR2 FQGNSA. CDR3 region: CASRLTGVNYNEQFF. The CDR3 coding sequence is TGTGCCAGCAGACTGACAGGGGTGAACTACAATGAGCAGTTCTTC.

The sample holds many counts of this clonotype. This sequence joins TRBV9 and TRBJ1-3; 7 nucleotides line up with TRBD1. J gave up 0 bases and V 0 bases, and 3 bases lay outside the gene matches. The CDR3 runs to 16 residues. Germline CDR1 is SGDLS and CDR2 is YYNGEE. This CDR3 reads CASSVDDRASGNTIYF. The CDR3 DNA reads as TGTGCCAGCAGCGTAGACGACAGGGCCTCTGGAAACACCATATATTTT.

This clonotype occurred many times. The gene calls are TRBV6-2 or TRBV6-3 and TRBJ1-1, with 7 bases lining up with TRBD1. Germline values: CDR1 MNHEY, CDR2 SVGEGT. V was pared by 6 bases and J by 8 bases, with 15 bases of the junction left unmatched. This CDR3 spans 15 amino acids. The CDR3: CASRNHGQVPPEAFF. CDR3 bases: TGTGCCAGCAGAAATCACGGACAGGTCCCTCCCGAAGCTTTCTTT.

This clonotype was observed at least ten times. The chain has TRBV14 and TRBJ2-7; D unclear. The CDR3 has 15 amino acids. The germline CDR1 and CDR2 sequences are SGHDN and FVKESK. Trimming cost V 4 bases and J 2 bases, with 15 bases left between them. In nucleotides, the CDR3 is TGTGCCAGCAGCCTAACCGCGGTGATCCCCTACGAGCAGTACTTC. This translates into CASSLTAVIPYEQYF.

This clonotype was counted only a few times. The chain combines TRBV12-3 or TRBV12-4 with TRBJ2-7; D is perhaps TRBD1 (6 bases). Trimming pared 6 bases from V and 3 bases from J, leaving 9 bases between. The CDR3 spans 12 residues. The CDR3: CASSHRVYEQYF. CDR3 sequence (DNA): TGTGCCAGCAGCCACAGGGTCTACGAGCAGTACTTC.

The sample holds many counts of this clonotype. The chain combines TRBV29-1 with TRBJ2-1, with a weak D call TRBD1 (5 bases). The length of the CDR3 is 14 residues. The germline gives CDR1 SQVTM, CDR2 ANQGSEA. With 3 bases removed from V and 0 bases from J, the gap between germline ends came to 9 bases. Here the CDR3 DNA reads TGCAGCGTTGATGGCAGGGACTCCTACAATGAGCAGTTCTTC. Translation: CSVDGRDSYNEQFF.

This clonotype occurred many times. The genes are TRBV28 and TRBJ1-2; D perhaps matches TRBD1 (5 bases). The V and J ends lost 6 bases and 0 bases respectively, with 14 bases between them. This CDR3 spans 15 amino acids. CDR1 is MDHEN, CDR2 SYDVKM, per germline. For the CDR3, the DNA is TGTGCCAGCAGGGCAGGACACGCAGCTAACTATGGCTACACCTTC. This sequence encodes CASRAGHAANYGYTF.

This clonotype showed up many times. The chain couples TRBV27 to TRBJ1-1, with TRBD1 identical over 7 bases. The ends lost 8 bases at V and 4 bases at J; junction bases unmatched: 16. The CDR3 is 16 residues long. CDR1 is MNHEY, CDR2 SMNVEV, per germline (reference sequence). CDR3 in amino acids: CASLTGARGVGTEAFF. As DNA, the CDR3 is TGTGCCAGCCTTACAGGGGCCCGCGGGGTTGGCACTGAAGCTTTCTTT.

The sample holds many counts of this clonotype. The V and J genes are TRBV9 and TRBJ1-6, with a weak D call TRBD1 (5 bases). Per the germline V gene, CDR1 is SGDLS and CDR2 is YYNGEE. The length of the CDR3 is 15 residues. V lost 4 bases and J lost 10, with 18 bases in between. The CDR3 nucleotides read TGTGCCAGCAGCCAGGTGGGCAGGGAAGGATCACCCCTCCACTTT. This encodes CASSQVGREGSPLHF.